The clone carrying this T cell receptor beta chain was picked up a small number of times. Its antigen is not identified. The data originate from a study of early T cells in non-severe SARS-CoV-2 infection. Study-wide context: From unsorted whole blood, bulk RNA was sequenced, and the chains remained unpaired. Regarding the study as a whole: VDJdb-based annotation leaned toward anti-spike CD8 responses and missed private and CD4 specificities.

CDR3 length: 16 amino acids. Trimming took 4 bases from V and 0 from J, leaving 10 bases between them. CDR1 MDHEN and CDR2 SYDVKM come from the germline V gene. TCRdb re-called the 5' RACE reads through MiXCR, storing one row per CDR3 protein. Of about 30,000 distinct CDR3 sequences detected, roughly 5.8% appear once; the ten largest clones hold over 5%. The gene calls are TRBV28 and TRBJ1-6; D not resolved. The sequence came from an adult who was a healthcare worker with PCR-confirmed SARS-CoV-2 infection or an uninfected control (not recorded which). The specimen sequenced was whole blood. The CDR3, as DNA: TGTGCCAGCAGTTGGACCGATAGCTCCTATAATTCACCCCTCCACTTT. Protein sequence: CASSWTDSSYNSPLHF.